This T cell receptor (beta chain) emerged from a study of OX40 agonist ivuxolimab in advanced cancers. A word on this clone: Its cognate antigen is unknown.

The V end was cut by 0 bases, the J end by 0 bases, with 7 bases between. This CDR3 has 15 amino acids. In germline, CDR1 is SGHNT, CDR2 YYREEE (reference sequence). The protocol was immunoSEQ multiplex PCR, while the TCRdb copy is restricted to in-frame clones and leaves out a portion. The sample lists about 48,000 clones, about four fifths occurring once. General observations from the study: Clonal expansion by week 6 occurred in CD4+ and CD8+ blood T cells (at 0.1 to 3.0 mg/kg).

The receptor was derived from an adult with an advanced solid tumor such as melanoma, head and neck, liver or kidney cancer. Sequences were derived from CD4+ or CD8+ T cells sorted from blood, sampled in a trial of the OX40 agonist ivuxolimab. The chain employs TRBV5-4 and TRBJ2-1; no definite D call. The CDR3 spells CASSLEASSYNEQFF. The CDR3 region has the DNA TGTGCCAGCAGCTTGGAGGCGAGCTCCTACAATGAGCAGTTCTTC.